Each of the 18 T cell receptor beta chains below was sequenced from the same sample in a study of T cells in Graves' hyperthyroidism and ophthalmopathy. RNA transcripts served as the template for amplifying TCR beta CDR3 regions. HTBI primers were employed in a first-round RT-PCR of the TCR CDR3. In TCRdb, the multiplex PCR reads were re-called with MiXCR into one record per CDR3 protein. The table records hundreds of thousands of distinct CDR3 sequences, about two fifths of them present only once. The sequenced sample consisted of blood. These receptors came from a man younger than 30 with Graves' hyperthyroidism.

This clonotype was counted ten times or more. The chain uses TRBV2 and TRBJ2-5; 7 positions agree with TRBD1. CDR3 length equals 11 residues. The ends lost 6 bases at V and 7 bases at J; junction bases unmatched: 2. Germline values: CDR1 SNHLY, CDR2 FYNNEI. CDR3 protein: CASRTGRTQYF. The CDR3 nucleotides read TGTGCCAGCAGGACAGGGCGGACCCAGTACTTC.

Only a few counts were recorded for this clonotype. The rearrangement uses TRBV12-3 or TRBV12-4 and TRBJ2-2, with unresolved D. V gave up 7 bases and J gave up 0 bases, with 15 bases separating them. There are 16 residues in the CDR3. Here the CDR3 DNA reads TGTGCCAGCAAACAGTTGGAGTTGGCGAACACCGGGGAGCTGTTTTTT. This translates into CASKQLELANTGELFF.

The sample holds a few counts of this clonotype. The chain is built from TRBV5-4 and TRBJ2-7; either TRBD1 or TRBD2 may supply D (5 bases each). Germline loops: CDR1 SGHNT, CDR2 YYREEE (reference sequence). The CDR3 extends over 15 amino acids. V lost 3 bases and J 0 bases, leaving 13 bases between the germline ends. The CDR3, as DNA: TGTGCCAGCAGCTGGGGACCCTTGAGCTCCTACGAGCAGTACTTC. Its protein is CASSWGPLSSYEQYF.

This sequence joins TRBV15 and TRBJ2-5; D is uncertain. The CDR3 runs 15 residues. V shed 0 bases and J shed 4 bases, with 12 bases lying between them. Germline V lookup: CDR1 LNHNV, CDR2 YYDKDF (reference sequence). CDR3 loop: CATSRDRQGPETQYF. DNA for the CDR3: TGTGCCACCAGCAGAGACAGGCAAGGGCCAGAGACCCAGTACTTC. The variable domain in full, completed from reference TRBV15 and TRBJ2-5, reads DAMVIQNPRYQVTQFGKPVTLSCSQTLNHNVMYWYQQKSSQAPKLLFHYYDKDFNNEADTPDNFQSRRPNTSFCFLDIRSPGLGDTAMYLCATSRDRQGPETQYFGPGTRLLVL.

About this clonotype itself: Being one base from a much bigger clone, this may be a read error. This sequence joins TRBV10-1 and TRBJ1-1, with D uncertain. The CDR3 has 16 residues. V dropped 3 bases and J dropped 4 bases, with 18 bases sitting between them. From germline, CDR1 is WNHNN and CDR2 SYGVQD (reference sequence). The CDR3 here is CASSDRIGFMSTEAFF. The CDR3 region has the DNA TGCGCCAGCAGTGATCGAATTGGGTTCATGAGCACTGAAGCTTTCTTT.

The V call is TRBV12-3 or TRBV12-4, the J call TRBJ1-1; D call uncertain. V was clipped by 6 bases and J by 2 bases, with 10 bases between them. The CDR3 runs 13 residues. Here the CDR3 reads CASSNGYNTEAFF. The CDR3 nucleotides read TGTGCCAGCAGCAACGGATACAACACTGAAGCTTTCTTT.

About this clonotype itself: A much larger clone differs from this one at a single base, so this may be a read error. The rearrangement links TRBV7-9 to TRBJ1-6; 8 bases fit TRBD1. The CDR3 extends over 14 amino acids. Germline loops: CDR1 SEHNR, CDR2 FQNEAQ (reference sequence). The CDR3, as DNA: TGTGCCGGCAGGGGGCAGCTGAATAATTCACCCCTCCACTTT. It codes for CAGRGQLNNSPLHF.

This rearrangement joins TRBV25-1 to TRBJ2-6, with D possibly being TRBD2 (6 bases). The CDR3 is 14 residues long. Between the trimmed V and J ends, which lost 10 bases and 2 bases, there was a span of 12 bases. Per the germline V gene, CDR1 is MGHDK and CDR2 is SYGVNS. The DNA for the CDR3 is TGTGCCACCGCGGGGCAGGCTGGGGCCAACGTCCTGACTTTC. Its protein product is CATAGQAGANVLTF.

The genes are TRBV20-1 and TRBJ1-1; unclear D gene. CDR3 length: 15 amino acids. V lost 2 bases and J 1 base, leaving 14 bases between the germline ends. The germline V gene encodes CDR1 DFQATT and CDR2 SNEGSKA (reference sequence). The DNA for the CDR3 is TGCAGTGCTAGAATTTTTAGGCAGAGGAACACTGAAGCTTTCTTT. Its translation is CSARIFRQRNTEAFF.

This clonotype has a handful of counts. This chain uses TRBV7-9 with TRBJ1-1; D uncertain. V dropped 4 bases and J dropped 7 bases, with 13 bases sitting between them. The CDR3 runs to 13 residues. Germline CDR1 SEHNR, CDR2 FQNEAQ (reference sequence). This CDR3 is CASSSTTGNEAFF. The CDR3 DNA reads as TGTGCCAGCAGCTCGACGACGGGAAATGAAGCTTTCTTT.

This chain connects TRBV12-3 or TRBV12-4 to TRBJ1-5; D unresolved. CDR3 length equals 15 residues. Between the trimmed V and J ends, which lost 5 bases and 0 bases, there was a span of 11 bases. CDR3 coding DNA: TGTGCCAGCAGTACCCGACTCATTAGCAATCAGCCCCAGCATTTT. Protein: CASSTRLISNQPQHF.

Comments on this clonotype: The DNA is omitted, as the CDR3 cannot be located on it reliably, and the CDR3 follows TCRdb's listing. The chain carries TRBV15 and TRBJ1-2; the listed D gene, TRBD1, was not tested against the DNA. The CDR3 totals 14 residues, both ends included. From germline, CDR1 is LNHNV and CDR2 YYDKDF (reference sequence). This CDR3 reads CATSRVSGPGGYTF.

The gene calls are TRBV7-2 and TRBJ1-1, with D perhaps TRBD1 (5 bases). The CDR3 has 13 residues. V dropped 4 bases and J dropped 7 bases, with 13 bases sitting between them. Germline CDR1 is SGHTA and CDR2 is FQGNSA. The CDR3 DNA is TGTGCCAGCAGCTCCCCCGGGGGGGATGAAGCTTTCTTT. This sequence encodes CASSSPGGDEAFF. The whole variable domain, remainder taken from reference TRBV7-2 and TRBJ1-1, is GAGVSQSPSNKVTEKGKDVELRCDPISGHTALYWYRQSLGQGLEFLIYFQGNSAPDKSGLPSDRFSAERTGGSVSTLTIQRTQQEDSAVYLCASSSPGGDEAFFGQGTRLTVV.

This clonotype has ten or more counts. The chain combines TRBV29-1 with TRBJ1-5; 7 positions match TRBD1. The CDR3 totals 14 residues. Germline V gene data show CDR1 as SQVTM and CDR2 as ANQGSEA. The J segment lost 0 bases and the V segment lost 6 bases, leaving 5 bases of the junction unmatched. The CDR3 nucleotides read TGCAGCGTAGCAGGGGGTACTAGCAATCAGCCCCAGCATTTT. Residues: CSVAGGTSNQPQHF. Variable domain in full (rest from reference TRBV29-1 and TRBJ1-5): SAVISQKPSRDICQRGTSLTIQCQVDSQVTMMFWYRQQPGQSLTLIATANQGSEATYESGFVIDKFPISRPNLTFSTLTVSNMSPEDSSIYLCSVAGGTSNQPQHFGDGTRLSIL.

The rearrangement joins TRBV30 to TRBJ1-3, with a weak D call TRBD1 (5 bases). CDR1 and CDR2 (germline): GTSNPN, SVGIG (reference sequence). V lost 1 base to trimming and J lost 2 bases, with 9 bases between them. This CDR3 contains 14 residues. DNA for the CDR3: TGTGCCTGGAGTGGAGGGGATCCTGGAAACACCATATATTTT. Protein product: CAWSGGDPGNTIYF.

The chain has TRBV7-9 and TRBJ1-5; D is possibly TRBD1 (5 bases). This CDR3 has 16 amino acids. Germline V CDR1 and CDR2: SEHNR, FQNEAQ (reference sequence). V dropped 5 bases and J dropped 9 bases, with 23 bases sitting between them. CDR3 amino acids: CASSPGSKGYQGPQHF. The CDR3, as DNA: TGTGCCAGCAGCCCAGGGAGTAAGGGATATCAGGGGCCCCAGCATTTT.

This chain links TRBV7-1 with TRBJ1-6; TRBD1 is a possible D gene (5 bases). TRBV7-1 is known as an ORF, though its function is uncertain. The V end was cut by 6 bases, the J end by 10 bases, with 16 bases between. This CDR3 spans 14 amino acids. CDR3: CASRSGPRGSPLHF. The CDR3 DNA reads TGTGCCAGCAGGTCCGGGCCCCGGGGCTCACCCCTCCACTTT.

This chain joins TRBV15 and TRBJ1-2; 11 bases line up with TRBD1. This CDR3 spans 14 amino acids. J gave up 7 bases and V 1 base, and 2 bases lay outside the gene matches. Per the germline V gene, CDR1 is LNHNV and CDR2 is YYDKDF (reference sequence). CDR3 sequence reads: CATSRAGTGGGYTF. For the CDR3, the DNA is TGTGCCACCAGCAGAGCCGGGACAGGGGGTGGCTACACCTTC.